The 4 T cell receptor beta chains below all came from one sample that was sequenced in a study of blood T cell repertoires in COVID-19. Using immunoSEQ multiplex PCR, the repertoire was profiled, and TCRdb retains in-frame clones only, with some absent. The profile shows over 250,000 clones, about 89% of them singletons. The sequencing input was PBMCs or T cells enriched from blood (not recorded which). The receptors derive from a man aged 40-49 years who had recovered from COVID-19.

The gene calls are TRBV5-1 and TRBJ2-2, with TRBD1 identical over 8 bases. The CDR3 consists of 17 residues. Germline CDR1 is SGHRS and CDR2 is YFSETQ. Trimming cost V 0 bases and J 6 bases; bases outside gene matches: 10. The CDR3 sequence is CASSLGNDRGLAGELFF. In DNA, the CDR3 is TGCGCCAGCAGCTTGGGAAACGACAGGGGTCTGGCCGGGGAGCTGTTTTTT. Combining the CDR3 with reference TRBV5-1 and TRBJ2-2 gives the whole variable domain KAGVTQTPRYLIKTRGQQVTLSCSPISGHRSVSWYQQTPGQGLQFLFEYFSETQRNKGNFPGRFSGRQFSNSRSEMNVSTLELGDSALYLCASSLGNDRGLAGELFFGEGSRLTVL.

The chain couples TRBV6-2 or TRBV6-3 to TRBJ2-1; TRBD1 aligns across 11 bases. V was pared by 5 bases and J by 8 bases, with 8 bases of the junction left unmatched. The CDR3 has 15 residues. Germline lookup yields CDR1 MNHEY and CDR2 SVGEGT. This CDR3 reads CASSRSRTGGYEQFF. In DNA form, the CDR3 reads TGTGCCAGCAGTCGCTCGCGGACAGGGGGCTATGAGCAGTTCTTC.

The chain employs TRBV28 and TRBJ1-5; 7 nucleotides align to TRBD1. Germline V lookup: CDR1 MDHEN, CDR2 SYDVKM. The CDR3 length is 15 residues. V lost 6 bases to trimming and J lost 2 bases; unmatched junction nucleotides: 7. DNA for the CDR3: TGTGCCAGCAGCCGCCGACAGGGCCGCAATCAGCCCCAGCATTTT. It is translated as CASSRRQGRNQPQHF.

The gene calls are TRBV11-3 and TRBJ1-1, with D perhaps TRBD1 (5 bases). V lost 0 bases and J 2 bases, leaving 7 bases between the germline ends. CDR1 is SGHNT and CDR2 is YENEEA in the germline V gene. The CDR3 extends over 14 amino acids. The chain's CDR3 is CASSLDRVNTEAFF. For the CDR3, the DNA is TGTGCCAGCAGCTTAGACAGGGTTAACACTGAAGCTTTCTTT.